Listed below are T cell receptor beta chains from one sample, sequenced in a study of T cell responses to AZD1222 COVID-19 vaccine. Here immunoSEQ multiplex PCR was the method, and the copy in TCRdb shows in-frame clones only, minus some. In the table there are 120,000 to 150,000 clones, around nine tenths of which are singletons. This specimen was peripheral blood, taken on day 0 of AZD1222 vaccination. The receptors were sampled from an adult in good health. Both conserved end residues are part of each CDR3. The D gene is left open where the match is weak. The listing skips clone size in some rows; elsewhere it reads once, few, many or a size class.

DNA,CDR3,size,D,V,J
TGTGCCACCAGTGATCCACCGACGGGACCTAACACTGAAGCTTTCTTT,CATSDPPTGPNTEAFF,.,.,TRBV24-1,TRBJ1-1
TGTGCCAGCAGAGTATCGAACACCGGGGAGCTGTTTTTT,CASRVSNTGELFF,.,.,TRBV2,TRBJ2-2
TGTGCCAGCAGCTGGGCGGGGGGTCACAATGAGCAGTTCTTC,CASSWAGGHNEQFF,.,TRBD2,TRBV11-2,TRBJ2-1
TGCGCCAGCAGCCAAGAAGGGGACAGTCGGGCCCAGTACTTC,CASSQEGDSRAQYF,.,TRBD1,TRBV4-1,TRBJ2-5
TGTGCCAGCAGGGAATTGGGCGGGAGGGATAGCACAGATACGCAGTATTTT,CASRELGGRDSTDTQYF,once,TRBD2,TRBV27,TRBJ2-3
TGCGCCAGCTCCCGGACCGAGACAGTTAACACTGAAGCTTTCTTT,CASSRTETVNTEAFF,.,.,TRBV5-1,TRBJ1-1
TGTGCCAGCAGCGCCGGGACACTGAATAACTATGGCTACACCTTC,CASSAGTLNNYGYTF,.,.,TRBV7-3,TRBJ1-2
TGTGCCAGCAGTGACCCTACCCGGGGCGGTGGGGCCAACGTCCTGACTTTC,CASSDPTRGGGANVLTF,.,.,TRBV6-4,TRBJ2-6
TGTGCCTGGAGACTTGGCGTAGCGGGCCTCCCCACCTACGAGCAGTACTTC,CAWRLGVAGLPTYEQYF,.,TRBD2,TRBV30,TRBJ2-7
TGTGCCAGCACCCGGCTGGCTACAGATACGCAGTATTTT,CASTRLATDTQYF,.,.,TRBV9,TRBJ2-3
TGTGCCAGCAGCTTGGATAAGGGGGCAAGCTCTGGAAACACCATATATTTT,CASSLDKGASSGNTIYF,once,TRBD1,TRBV5-5,TRBJ1-3
TGTGCCAGCAGCTCGGGACAGAAGTATGGCTACACCTTC,CASSSGQKYGYTF,once,TRBD1,TRBV7-2,TRBJ1-2
TGCGCCAGCAGCTTGCCGGGGGGAAGCACTGAAGCTTTCTTT,CASSLPGGSTEAFF,.,.,TRBV5-1,TRBJ1-1
TGTGCCAGTAGTATCAGGGTTCAAGAGACCCAGTACTTC,CASSIRVQETQYF,.,.,TRBV19,TRBJ2-5
TGTGCCAGCAAGCGGGACAGGGATTCTTCACCCCTCCACTTT,CASKRDRDSSPLHF,.,TRBD1,TRBV27,TRBJ1-6
TGTGCCAGCAGTGAAGGGACGCGGAGCTCTGGGGCCAACGTCCTGACTTTC,CASSEGTRSSGANVLTF,.,.,TRBV2,TRBJ2-6
TGTGCCAGCAGCCCTTGGGGTTCAAGGTCCCCCGGGGGGCTGTTTTTT,CASSPWGSRSPGGLFF,.,.,TRBV7-3,TRBJ2-2
TGTGCCAGCAGCGTAGGTGGGACGTCGAACACTGAAGCTTTCTTT,CASSVGGTSNTEAFF,.,.,TRBV9,TRBJ1-1
TGTGCCAGCGCCAGGGGACGAGATACCGGGGAGCTGTTTTTT,CASARGRDTGELFF,.,.,TRBV18,TRBJ2-2
TGTGCCAGCAGCCCCTCCCCAGACAGGGGGGATGGCTACACCTTC,CASSPSPDRGDGYTF,.,TRBD1,TRBV7-9,TRBJ1-2
TGTGCCATCGGCCTCTCTGGAAACACCATATATTTT,CAIGLSGNTIYF,.,.,TRBV19,TRBJ1-3
TGTGCCAGCAGTTTATCCGGGACACGGAGGGTTCAGAATCAGCCCCAGCATTTT,CASSLSGTRRVQNQPQHF,.,.,TRBV7-9,TRBJ1-5
TGTGCCATCAGGGGCAACCAGATAGCGGGGGTTTACAATGAGCAGTTCTTC,CAIRGNQIAGVYNEQFF,.,TRBD2,TRBV10-3,TRBJ2-1
TGTGCCAGCAGGTGGAGGACTGAAGCTTTCTTT,CASRWRTEAFF,.,.,TRBV13,TRBJ1-1